This T cell receptor beta chain was recorded in a study of cytomegalovirus exposure and HLA in healthy donors. CDR3 length equals 13 residues. V was clipped by 1 base and J by 3 bases, with 8 bases between them. Looked up from germline, CDR1 is SGHNT and CDR2 is YYREEE (reference sequence). Produced via immunoSEQ multiplex PCR; TCRdb's table is partial and in-frame only. The sample lists 57,000 or so clones, 90% to 97% occurring once. V is TRBV5-4 and J is TRBJ2-7, with D possibly TRBD1 on 6 matching bases. This receptor was obtained from a man aged 18 to 30 in good health and CMV-seronegative. The sequencing input was PBMCs. CDR3 nucleotide sequence: TGTGCCAGCAGCTTGAGAGGGGGCTACGAGCAGTACTTC. The encoded protein is CASSLRGGYEQYF.